A single TCR beta chain is shown here with its context. The sample originates from a study of blood T cell repertoires in COVID-19. Background on the study: COVID-19 samples collected from the United States, Italy and Spain covered acute and convalescent phases.

Source study methods: Amplifying reference gene primers gave estimates of nucleated cell counts. The repertoire was sequenced with immunoSEQ multiplex PCR; TCRdb's copy has only in-frame clones and lacks some. V and J calls and clone size follow that table, whereas D and trimming were derived from the DNA. The table records under 300,000 clones, 70% to 90% of them present only once. Germline CDR1 and CDR2: MNHNS and SASEGT. With 3 bases removed from V and 5 bases from J, the gap between germline ends came to 14 bases. This CDR3 comprises 14 residues. Sequencing was carried out using peripheral blood. V is TRBV6-1 and J is TRBJ2-7; D is perhaps TRBD1 (6 bases). The sequence derives from a woman between 40 and 55 years old who had recovered from COVID-19. The CDR3 DNA sequence: TGTGCCAGCAGTGATTCTTTCAGGGGCCACGAGCAGTACTTC. Translated: CASSDSFRGHEQYF.